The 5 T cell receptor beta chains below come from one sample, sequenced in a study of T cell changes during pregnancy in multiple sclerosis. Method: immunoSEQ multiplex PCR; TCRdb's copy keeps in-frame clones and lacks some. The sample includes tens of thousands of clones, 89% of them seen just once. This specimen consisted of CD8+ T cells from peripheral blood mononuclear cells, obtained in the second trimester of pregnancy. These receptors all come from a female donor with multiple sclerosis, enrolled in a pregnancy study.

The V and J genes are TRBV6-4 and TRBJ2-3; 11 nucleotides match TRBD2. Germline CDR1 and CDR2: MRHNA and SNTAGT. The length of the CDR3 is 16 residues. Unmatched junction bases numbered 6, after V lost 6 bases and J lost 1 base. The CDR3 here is CASSAGTSGGTDTQYF. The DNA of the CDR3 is TGTGCCAGCAGCGCCGGGACTAGCGGAGGCACAGATACGCAGTATTTT.

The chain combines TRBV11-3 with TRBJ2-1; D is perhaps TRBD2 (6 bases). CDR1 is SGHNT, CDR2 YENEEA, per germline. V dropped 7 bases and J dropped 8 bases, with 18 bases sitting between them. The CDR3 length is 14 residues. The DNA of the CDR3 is TGTGCCAGCAAACTAACTCTGTCGGGGGATGAGCAGTTCTTC. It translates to CASKLTLSGDEQFF.

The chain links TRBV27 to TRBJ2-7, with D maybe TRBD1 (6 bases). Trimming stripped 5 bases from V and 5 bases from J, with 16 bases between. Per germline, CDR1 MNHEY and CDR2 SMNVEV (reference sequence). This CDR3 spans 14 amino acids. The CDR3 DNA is TGTGCCAGCAGTGGTTTGGGGGCATTCAACGAGCAGTACTTC. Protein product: CASSGLGAFNEQYF.

The CDR3 here is CASSPTSGSYNEQFF. DNA for the CDR3: TGTGCCAGCAGCCCTACTAGCGGCTCCTACAATGAGCAGTTCTTC. The chain joins TRBV6-4 to TRBJ2-1, with 8 bases lining up with TRBD2. The CDR3 extends over 15 amino acids. J lost 0 bases, V lost 6 bases, and 4 bases had no gene match. The germline CDR1 and CDR2 sequences are MRHNA and SNTAGT.

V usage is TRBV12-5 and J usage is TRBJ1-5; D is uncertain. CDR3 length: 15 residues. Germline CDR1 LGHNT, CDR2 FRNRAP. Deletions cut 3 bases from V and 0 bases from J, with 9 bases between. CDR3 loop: CASGFEGSSNQPQHF. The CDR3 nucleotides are TGTGCTAGTGGTTTTGAGGGATCTAGCAATCAGCCCCAGCATTTT.